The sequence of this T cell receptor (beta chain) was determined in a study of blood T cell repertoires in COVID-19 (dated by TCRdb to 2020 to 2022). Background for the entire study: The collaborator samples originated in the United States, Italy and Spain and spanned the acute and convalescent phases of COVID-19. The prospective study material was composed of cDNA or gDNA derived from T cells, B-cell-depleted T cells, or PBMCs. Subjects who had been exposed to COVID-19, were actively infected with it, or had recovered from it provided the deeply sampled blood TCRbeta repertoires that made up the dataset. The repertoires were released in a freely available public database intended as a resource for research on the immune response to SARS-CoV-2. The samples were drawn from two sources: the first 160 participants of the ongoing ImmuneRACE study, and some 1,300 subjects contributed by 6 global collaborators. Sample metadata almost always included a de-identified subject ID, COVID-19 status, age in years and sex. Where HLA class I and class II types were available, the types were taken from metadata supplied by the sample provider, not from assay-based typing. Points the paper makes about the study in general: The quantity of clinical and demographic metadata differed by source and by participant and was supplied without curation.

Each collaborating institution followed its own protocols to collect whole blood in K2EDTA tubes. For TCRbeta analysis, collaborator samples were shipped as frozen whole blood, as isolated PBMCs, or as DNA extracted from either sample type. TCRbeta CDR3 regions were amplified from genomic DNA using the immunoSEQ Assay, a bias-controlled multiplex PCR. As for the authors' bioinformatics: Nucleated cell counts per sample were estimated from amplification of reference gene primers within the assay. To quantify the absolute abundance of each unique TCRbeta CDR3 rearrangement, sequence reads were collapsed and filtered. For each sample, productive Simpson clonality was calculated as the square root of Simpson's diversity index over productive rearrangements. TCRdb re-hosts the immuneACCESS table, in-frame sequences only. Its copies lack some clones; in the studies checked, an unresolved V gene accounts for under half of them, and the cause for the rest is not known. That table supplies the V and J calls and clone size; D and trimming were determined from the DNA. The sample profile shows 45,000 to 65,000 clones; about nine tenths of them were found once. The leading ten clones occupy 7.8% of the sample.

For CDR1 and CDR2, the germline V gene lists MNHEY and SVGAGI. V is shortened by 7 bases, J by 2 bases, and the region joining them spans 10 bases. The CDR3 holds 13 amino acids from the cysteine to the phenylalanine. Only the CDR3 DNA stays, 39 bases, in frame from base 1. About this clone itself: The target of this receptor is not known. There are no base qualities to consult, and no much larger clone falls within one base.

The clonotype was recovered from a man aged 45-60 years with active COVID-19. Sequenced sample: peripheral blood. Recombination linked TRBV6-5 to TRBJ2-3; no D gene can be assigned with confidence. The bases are TGTGCCAGCAACATAGCCTTCACAGATACGCAGTATTTT. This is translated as CASNIAFTDTQYF.